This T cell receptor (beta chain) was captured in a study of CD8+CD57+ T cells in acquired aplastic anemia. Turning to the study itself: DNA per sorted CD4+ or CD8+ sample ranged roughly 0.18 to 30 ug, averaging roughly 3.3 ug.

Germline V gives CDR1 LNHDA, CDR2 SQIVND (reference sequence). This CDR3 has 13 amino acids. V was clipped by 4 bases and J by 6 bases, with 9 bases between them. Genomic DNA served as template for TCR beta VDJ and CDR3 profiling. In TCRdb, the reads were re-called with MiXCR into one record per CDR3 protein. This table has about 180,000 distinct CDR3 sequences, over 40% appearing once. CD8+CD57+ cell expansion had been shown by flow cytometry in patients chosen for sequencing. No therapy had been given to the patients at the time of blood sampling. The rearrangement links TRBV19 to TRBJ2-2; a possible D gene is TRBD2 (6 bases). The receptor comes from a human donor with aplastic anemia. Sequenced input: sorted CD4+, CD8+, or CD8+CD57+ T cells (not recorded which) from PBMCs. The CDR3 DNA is TGTGCCAGTAGTAGCGGGGAGGCCGGGGAGCTGTTTTTT. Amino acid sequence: CASSSGEAGELFF.